This T cell receptor beta chain comes out of a study of cytomegalovirus exposure and HLA in healthy donors. Study-wide results and caveats: The only immune exposure information that was available was CMV serostatus. By HLA locus, TCR association rates varied in a later analysis, with DRB1 showing the most and HLA-C the fewest.

On this clone itself: Its matching antigen is unknown.

The PCR employed 60 Vbeta primers together with 13 Jbeta primers. Clones were sequenced by immunoSEQ multiplex PCR, and TCRdb holds only the in-frame ones, with some missing. The data show some 150,000 clones, 65% to 85% seen once. Sequencing was done on a sample of PBMCs. This clonotype was sampled from a woman in her thirties or forties in good health and CMV-seropositive.

CDR3: CSARQGTTNEKLFF. For the CDR3, the DNA is TGCAGCGCCCGACAGGGTACGACTAATGAAAAACTGTTTTTT. The V gene is TRBV29-1, the J gene TRBJ1-4; 7 positions match TRBD1. The V gene end was trimmed by 7 bases and the J gene end by 2 bases; junction bases not matched to a gene: 7. This CDR3 spans 14 amino acids. Germline V CDR1 and CDR2: SQVTM, ANQGSEA. Full variable domain (missing parts from reference TRBV29-1 and TRBJ1-4): SAVISQKPSRDICQRGTSLTIQCQVDSQVTMMFWYRQQPGQSLTLIATANQGSEATYESGFVIDKFPISRPNLTFSTLTVSNMSPEDSSIYLCSARQGTTNEKLFFGSGTQLSVL.